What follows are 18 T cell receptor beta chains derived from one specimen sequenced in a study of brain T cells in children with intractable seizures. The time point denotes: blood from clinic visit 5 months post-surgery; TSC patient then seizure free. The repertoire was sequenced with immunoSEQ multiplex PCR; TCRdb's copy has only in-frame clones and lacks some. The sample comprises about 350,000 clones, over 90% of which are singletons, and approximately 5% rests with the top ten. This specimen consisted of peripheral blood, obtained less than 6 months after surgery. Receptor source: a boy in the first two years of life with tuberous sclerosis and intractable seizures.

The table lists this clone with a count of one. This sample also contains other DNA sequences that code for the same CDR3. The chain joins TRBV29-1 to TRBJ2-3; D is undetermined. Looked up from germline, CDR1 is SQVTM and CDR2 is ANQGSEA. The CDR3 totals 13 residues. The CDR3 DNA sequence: TGCAGTGTCCTAAGGACGGGCACAGATACGCAGTATTTT. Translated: CSVLRTGTDTQYF.

CDR3 protein: CASSLGGHEQFF. The CDR3 DNA reads as TGTGCCAGCAGTTTAGGGGGCCATGAGCAGTTCTTC. V and J are TRBV27 and TRBJ2-1; D possibly corresponds to TRBD1 (6 bases). V lost 2 bases and J 8 bases, leaving 7 bases between the germline ends. Germline V CDR1 and CDR2: MNHEY, SMNVEV (reference sequence). This CDR3 is built from 12 residues.

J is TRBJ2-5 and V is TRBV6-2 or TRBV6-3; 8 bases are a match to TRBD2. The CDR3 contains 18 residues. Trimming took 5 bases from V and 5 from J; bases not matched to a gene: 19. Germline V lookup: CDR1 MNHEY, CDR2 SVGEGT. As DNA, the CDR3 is TGTGCCAGCAGTCCCCCGGGTAGCGGGGTTTATCCAGGGGAGACCCAGTACTTC. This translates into CASSPPGSGVYPGETQYF.

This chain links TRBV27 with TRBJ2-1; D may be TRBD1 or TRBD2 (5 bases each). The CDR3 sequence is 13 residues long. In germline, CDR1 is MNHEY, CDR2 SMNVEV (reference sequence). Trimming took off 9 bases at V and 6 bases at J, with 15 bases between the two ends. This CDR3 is CASRGLAPNEQFF. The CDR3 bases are TGTGCCAGTCGGGGCCTGGCCCCCAATGAGCAGTTCTTC.

The chain's CDR3 is CASSLAMTGTEAFF. The CDR3 DNA reads TGTGCCAGCAGCTTAGCGATGACGGGGACTGAAGCTTTCTTT. The J gene is TRBJ1-1, the V gene TRBV7-2; D unclear. The CDR3 is 14 residues long. V was pared by 0 bases and J by 5 bases, with 10 bases between. Germline lookup yields CDR1 SGHTA and CDR2 FQGNSA.

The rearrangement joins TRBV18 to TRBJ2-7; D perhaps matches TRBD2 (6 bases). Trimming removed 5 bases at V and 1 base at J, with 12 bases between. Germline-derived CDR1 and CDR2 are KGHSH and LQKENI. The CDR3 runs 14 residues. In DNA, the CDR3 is TGTGCCAGCTCAACATCGGGGGATTCCTACGAGCAGTACTTC. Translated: CASSTSGDSYEQYF.

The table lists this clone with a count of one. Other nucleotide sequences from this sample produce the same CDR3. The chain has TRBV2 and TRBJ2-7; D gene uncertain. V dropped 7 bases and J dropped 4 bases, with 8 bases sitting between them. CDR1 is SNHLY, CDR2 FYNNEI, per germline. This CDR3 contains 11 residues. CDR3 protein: CASTTSYEQYF. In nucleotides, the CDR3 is TGTGCCAGCACAACCTCTTACGAGCAGTACTTC. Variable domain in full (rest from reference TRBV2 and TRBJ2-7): EPEVTQTPSHQVTQMGQEVILRCVPISNHLYFYWYRQILGQKVEFLVSFYNNEISEKSEIFDDQFSVERPDGSNFTLKIRSTKLEDSAMYFCASTTSYEQYFGPGTRLTVT.

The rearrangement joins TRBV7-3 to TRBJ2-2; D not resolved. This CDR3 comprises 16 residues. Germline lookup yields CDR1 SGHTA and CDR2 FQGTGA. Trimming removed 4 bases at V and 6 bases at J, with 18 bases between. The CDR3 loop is CASSSSGRPRPGELFF. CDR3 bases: TGTGCCAGCAGCTCCTCTGGGCGGCCTCGCCCCGGGGAGCTGTTTTTT. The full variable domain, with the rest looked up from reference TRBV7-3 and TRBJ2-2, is GAGVSQTPSNKVTEKGKYVELRCDPISGHTALYWYRQSLGQGPEFLIYFQGTGAADDSGLPNDRFFAVRPEGSVSTLKIQRTERGDSAVYLCASSSSGRPRPGELFFGEGSRLTVL.

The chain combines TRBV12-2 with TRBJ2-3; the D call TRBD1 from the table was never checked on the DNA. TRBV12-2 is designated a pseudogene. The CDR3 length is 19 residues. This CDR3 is CASRLARPRGGESTDTQYF. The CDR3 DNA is TGTGCAAGTCGCTTAGCGCGGCCGCGAGGGGGTGAGAGCACAGATACGCAGTATTTT.

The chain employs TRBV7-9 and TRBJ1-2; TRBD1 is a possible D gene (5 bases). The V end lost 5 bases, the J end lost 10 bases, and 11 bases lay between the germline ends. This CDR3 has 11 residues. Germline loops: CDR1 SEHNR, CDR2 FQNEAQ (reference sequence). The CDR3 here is CASSARDYYTF. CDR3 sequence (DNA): TGTGCCAGCAGCGCCCGGGACTACTACACCTTC.

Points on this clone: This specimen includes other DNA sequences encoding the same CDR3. CDR3 region: CASSGTGGPYEQYF. For the CDR3, the DNA is TGTGCCAGCAGCGGGACAGGGGGTCCATACGAGCAGTACTTC. The V call is TRBV6-5, the J call TRBJ2-7; TRBD1 agrees at 11 bases. The germline V gene has CDR1 MNHEY and CDR2 SVGAGI. CDR3 size: 14 residues. V was clipped by 6 bases and J by 4 bases; unmatched bases: 5.

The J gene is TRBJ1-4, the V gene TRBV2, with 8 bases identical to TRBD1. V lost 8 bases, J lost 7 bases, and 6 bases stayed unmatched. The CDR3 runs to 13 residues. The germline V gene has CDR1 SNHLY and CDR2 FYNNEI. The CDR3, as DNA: TGTGCCAGCGGCAACAGGGGGGGTGAAAAACTGTTTTTT. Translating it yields CASGNRGGEKLFF.

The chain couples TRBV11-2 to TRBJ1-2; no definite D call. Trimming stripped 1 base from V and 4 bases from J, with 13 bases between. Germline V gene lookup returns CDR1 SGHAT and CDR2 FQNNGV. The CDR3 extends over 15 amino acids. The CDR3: CASSLGLGGVYGYTF. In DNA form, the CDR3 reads TGTGCCAGCAGCTTAGGTTTAGGAGGTGTCTATGGCTACACCTTC.

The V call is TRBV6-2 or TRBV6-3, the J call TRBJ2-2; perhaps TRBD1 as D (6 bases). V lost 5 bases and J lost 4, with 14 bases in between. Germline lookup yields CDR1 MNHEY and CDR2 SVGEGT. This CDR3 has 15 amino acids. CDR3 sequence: CASSRQGSPTGELFF. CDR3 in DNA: TGTGCCAGCAGTCGGCAGGGGAGCCCCACCGGGGAGCTGTTTTTT.

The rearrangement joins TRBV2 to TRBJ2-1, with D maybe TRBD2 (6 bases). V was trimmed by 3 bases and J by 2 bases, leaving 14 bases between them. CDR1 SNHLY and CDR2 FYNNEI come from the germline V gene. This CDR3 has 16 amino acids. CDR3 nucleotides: TGTGCCAGCAGTGACGGGGCTAGCGATCCCTACAATGAGCAGTTCTTC. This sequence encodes CASSDGASDPYNEQFF.

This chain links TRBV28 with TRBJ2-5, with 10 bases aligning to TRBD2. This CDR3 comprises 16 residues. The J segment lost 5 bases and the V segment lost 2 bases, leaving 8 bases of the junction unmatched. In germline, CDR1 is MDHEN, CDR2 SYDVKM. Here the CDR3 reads CASSLQASGSFETQYF. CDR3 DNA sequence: TGTGCCAGCAGTTTACAGGCTAGCGGGAGCTTCGAGACCCAGTACTTC.

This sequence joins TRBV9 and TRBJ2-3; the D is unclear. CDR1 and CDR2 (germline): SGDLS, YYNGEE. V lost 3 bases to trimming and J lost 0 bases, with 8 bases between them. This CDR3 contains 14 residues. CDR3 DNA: TGTGCCAGCAGCGGGGGATTGAGCACAGATACGCAGTATTTT. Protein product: CASSGGLSTDTQYF.

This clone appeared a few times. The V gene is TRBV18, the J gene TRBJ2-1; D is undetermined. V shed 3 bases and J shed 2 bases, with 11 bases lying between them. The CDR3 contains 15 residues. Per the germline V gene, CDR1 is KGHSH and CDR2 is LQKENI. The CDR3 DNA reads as TGTGCCAGCTCACCTCTGTATCTTGCCTACAATGAGCAGTTCTTC. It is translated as CASSPLYLAYNEQFF. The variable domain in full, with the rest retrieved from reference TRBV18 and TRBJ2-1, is NAGVMQNPRHLVRRRGQEARLRCSPMKGHSHVYWYRQLPEEGLKFMVYLQKENIIDESGMPKERFSAEFPKEGPSILRIQQVVRGDSAAYFCASSPLYLAYNEQFFGPGTRLTVL.